One and the same sample provided the 26 T cell receptor beta chains below, sequenced in a study of response to subunit inactivated influenza vaccine. Using its own MiXCR run on the RT-PCR reads, TCRdb lists one record per CDR3 protein. The repertoire includes under 550,000 distinct CDR3 sequences, approximately 7.3% of them detected once, and around 13% sits in the top ten. The input for sequencing was PBMCs from blood, taken approximately 25 months after vaccination. The receptor source for this set is a man in his fifties or sixties who received an inactivated influenza vaccine.

The V gene is TRBV2, the J gene TRBJ2-1; TRBD2 matches 10 bases. V lost 8 bases, J lost 11 bases, and 12 bases stayed unmatched. Germline V gives CDR1 SNHLY, CDR2 FYNNEI. The CDR3 sequence is 14 residues long. CDR3 DNA: TGTGCCAGCGAGCTCCTAGCGGGAGCAACCCAGCAGTTCTTC. The encoded protein is CASELLAGATQQFF.

The CDR3 protein is CASSQGSGGRNEQYF. In DNA, the CDR3 is TGTGCCAGCAGCCAGGGCTCGGGAGGTAGGAACGAGCAGTACTTC. This chain links TRBV3-1 with TRBJ2-7, with 7 bases matching TRBD2. CDR3 size: 15 residues. In germline, CDR1 is LGHDT, CDR2 YNNKEL (reference sequence). V shed 3 bases, J shed 5 bases, and the junction held 10 bases outside the gene matches.

Many counts were recorded for this clonotype. V is TRBV12-3 or TRBV12-4 and J is TRBJ2-7; 10 bases are shared with TRBD1. The CDR3 runs 17 residues. V gave up 5 bases and J gave up 2 bases; unmatched junction bases: 12. The CDR3 reads CASSPGQGTTITYEQYF. CDR3 DNA: TGTGCCAGCAGTCCGGGACAGGGGACAACTATCACCTACGAGCAGTACTTC.

Only a few counts were recorded for this clonotype. Here the CDR3 DNA reads TGCGCCAGCTGCTCGCCTCACACCGGGGAGCTGTTTTTT. Its protein product is CASCSPHTGELFF. This chain links TRBV23-1 with TRBJ2-2; unclear D gene. TRBV23-1 counts as an open reading frame of uncertain function. This CDR3 has 13 residues. Trimming took off 8 bases at V and 3 bases at J, with 10 bases between the two ends.

The chain couples TRBV20-1 to TRBJ2-1, with D possibly matching TRBD2 (6 bases). Trimming took 3 bases from V and 2 from J, leaving 14 bases between them. The CDR3 has 15 residues. From germline, CDR1 is DFQATT and CDR2 SNEGSKA (reference sequence). In DNA, the CDR3 is TGCAGTGCTAGTCGGGACTCCCTTACCTACAATGAGCAGTTCTTC. Protein: CSASRDSLTYNEQFF.

This clonotype was recorded at least ten times. In DNA, the CDR3 is TGTGCCAGCAGCTTAGCGGGCGGGAGGGCGCCCGGTAATGAGCAGTTCTTC. Translation gives CASSLAGGRAPGNEQFF. This chain links TRBV7-2 with TRBJ2-1; 9 bases line up with TRBD2. The CDR3 consists of 17 residues. V lost 0 bases, J lost 7 bases, and 10 bases stayed unmatched. Germline V gene lookup returns CDR1 SGHTA and CDR2 FQGNSA.

This CDR3 reads CASSPYGPTPSYEQYF. CDR3 bases: TGCGCCAGCAGCCCATATGGACCGACCCCATCCTACGAGCAGTACTTC. The rearrangement joins TRBV5-1 to TRBJ2-7; D not resolved. Germline V gene data show CDR1 as SGHRS and CDR2 as YFSETQ. V was trimmed by 4 bases and J by 1 base, leaving 18 bases between them. The CDR3 has 16 amino acids.

V gene TRBV6-2 or TRBV6-3 combines with J gene TRBJ2-7; 12 bases agree with TRBD1. CDR1 and CDR2 from the germline V gene are MNHEY and SVGEGT. V was pared by 8 bases and J by 5 bases, with 7 bases of the junction left unmatched. This CDR3 has 14 amino acids. CDR3 sequence (DNA): TGTGCCAGCTCAGCCGGGACAGGGGGCCACGAGCAGTACTTC. Encoded protein: CASSAGTGGHEQYF.

Only a few counts were recorded for this clonotype. The V and J genes are TRBV6-5 and TRBJ1-1; D gene unclear. Per germline, CDR1 MNHEY and CDR2 SVGAGI. The CDR3 consists of 12 residues. V shed 6 bases and J shed 5 bases, with 10 bases lying between them. The CDR3 DNA follows: TGTGCCAGCAGCAGCGACGGGACTGAAGCTTTCTTT. Translated: CASSSDGTEAFF.

The chain links TRBV15 to TRBJ2-5; D uncertain. The CDR3 runs to 14 residues. Germline V gene data show CDR1 as LNHNV and CDR2 as YYDKDF (reference sequence). Trimming took 2 bases from V and 2 from J, leaving 9 bases between them. The CDR3 sequence: CATSRTAFQETQYF. The CDR3 region has the DNA TGTGCCACCAGCAGAACCGCCTTTCAAGAGACCCAGTACTTC.

CDR3 sequence: CASSLAAQWSSYNEQFF. The CDR3 DNA sequence: TGCGCCAGCAGCTTGGCCGCACAATGGAGCTCCTACAATGAGCAGTTCTTC. J is TRBJ2-1 and V is TRBV5-1; D is uncertain. CDR1 SGHRS and CDR2 YFSETQ come from the germline V gene. The V and J ends lost 0 bases and 0 bases respectively, with 13 bases between them. The CDR3 contains 17 residues. The entire variable domain, with the rest obtained from reference TRBV5-1 and TRBJ2-1, is as follows: KAGVTQTPRYLIKTRGQQVTLSCSPISGHRSVSWYQQTPGQGLQFLFEYFSETQRNKGNFPGRFSGRQFSNSRSEMNVSTLELGDSALYLCASSLAAQWSSYNEQFFGPGTRLTVL.

This clonotype was detected only a few times. The chain employs TRBV13 and TRBJ2-5; TRBD2 matches at 10 bases. CDR3 length: 16 amino acids. Per the germline V gene, CDR1 is PRHDT and CDR2 is FYEKMQ (reference sequence). J lost 5 bases, V lost 4 bases, and 10 bases had no gene match. The CDR3 DNA sequence: TGTGCCAGCAGCTCCGTCGAAGCGGGGGGGCAGGAGACCCAGTACTTC. Residues: CASSSVEAGGQETQYF.

In this sample, this clonotype turned up a few times. The gene calls are TRBV5-8 and TRBJ2-1; 9 nucleotides match TRBD2. Germline V gene data show CDR1 as SGHTS and CDR2 as YDEGEE. The CDR3 runs 14 residues. V gave up 6 bases and J gave up 4 bases; unmatched junction bases: 5. The CDR3 is CASIPSGGYNEQFF. The CDR3 bases are TGTGCCAGCATACCGAGCGGGGGGTACAATGAGCAGTTCTTC.

V gene TRBV15 combines with J gene TRBJ2-2; D remains ambiguous. Trimming left V 0 bases short and J 6 bases short, with 8 bases between. Per the germline V gene, CDR1 is LNHNV and CDR2 is YYDKDF (reference sequence). The CDR3 totals 14 residues. This chain's CDR3 is CATSREVDAGELFF. Here the CDR3 DNA reads TGTGCCACCAGCAGAGAAGTCGACGCCGGGGAGCTGTTTTTT.

This clonotype was observed a handful of times. This chain joins TRBV6-1 and TRBJ1-5, with no clear D. Germline V gives CDR1 MNHNS, CDR2 SASEGT. Between the trimmed V and J ends, which lost 5 bases and 0 bases, there was a span of 11 bases. This CDR3 is built from 15 residues. The CDR3 here is CASSPTLNSNQPQHF. CDR3 nucleotide sequence: TGTGCCAGCAGTCCGACACTTAATAGCAATCAGCCCCAGCATTTT.

There are a few counts of this clonotype. The chain couples TRBV7-2 to TRBJ1-2, with 7 bases lining up with TRBD1. V lost 4 bases to trimming and J lost 3 bases; unmatched junction nucleotides: 5. The CDR3 contains 14 residues. Germline CDR1 reads SGHTA; CDR2 reads FQGNSA. The CDR3 coding sequence is TGTGCCAGCAGCTGGACCGACAGGGACTATGGCTACACCTTC. This gives the protein CASSWTDRDYGYTF.

This clonotype was counted between two and nine times. The genes are TRBV5-1 and TRBJ2-2; D is unclear. The V end was cut by 4 bases, the J end by 6 bases, with 13 bases between. The CDR3 spans 14 residues. Per germline, CDR1 SGHRS and CDR2 YFSETQ. For the CDR3, the DNA is TGCGCCAGCAGCATCCGGCCGACACCCGGGGAGCTGTTTTTT. Its protein product is CASSIRPTPGELFF.

V gene TRBV2 combines with J gene TRBJ2-5; TRBD1 matches 9 bases. From germline, CDR1 is SNHLY and CDR2 FYNNEI. The CDR3 loop spans 14 amino acids. The V segment lost 8 bases and the J segment 4 bases; nucleotides outside the gene matches: 8. CDR3 nucleotides: TGTGCCAGCTGTCGACAGGGGGTACGAGAGACCCAGTACTTC. The encoded protein is CASCRQGVRETQYF.

This clonotype has a handful of counts. This sequence joins TRBV15 and TRBJ1-4; D is unresolved. Germline V CDR1 and CDR2: LNHNV, YYDKDF (reference sequence). CDR3 size: 19 residues. V dropped 3 bases and J dropped 5 bases, with 25 bases sitting between them. The CDR3 nucleotides read TGTGCCACCAGCAGTCCCGATGCAGGAAGGATCCCCGTAAATGAAAAACTGTTTTTT. This translates into CATSSPDAGRIPVNEKLFF.

This chain joins TRBV11-2 and TRBJ2-3; 10 positions agree with TRBD1. The CDR3 consists of 15 residues. The trim removed 5 bases at V and 6 bases at J, leaving 8 bases unmatched. CDR1 is SGHAT and CDR2 is FQNNGV in the germline V gene. This CDR3 reads CASSTPGQGFDTQYF. The DNA for the CDR3 is TGTGCCAGCAGCACGCCGGGACAGGGGTTCGATACGCAGTATTTT.

This clonotype was counted a few times. J is TRBJ2-7 and V is TRBV6-1, with D perhaps matching TRBD2 (6 bases). The V end was cut by 7 bases, the J end by 2 bases, with 15 bases between. Germline CDR1 MNHNS, CDR2 SASEGT. CDR3 length: 14 amino acids. The CDR3 DNA follows: TGTGCCAGCACCTTGACGCGACTAGCCTACGAGCAGTACTTC. Its protein product is CASTLTRLAYEQYF.

The table lists this clonotype with many counts. The chain joins TRBV4-2 to TRBJ1-1; D gene ambiguous. This CDR3 spans 11 amino acids. Germline CDR1 LGHNA, CDR2 YNFKEQ. The V end was cut by 2 bases, the J end by 5 bases, with 3 bases between. This CDR3 reads CASSQQTEAFF. The CDR3 region has the DNA TGTGCCAGCAGCCAACAAACTGAAGCTTTCTTT.

This clonotype was picked up many times. The rearrangement links TRBV4-2 to TRBJ2-7, with a tentative D call TRBD1 (6 bases). Germline CDR1 and CDR2: LGHNA and YNFKEQ. The CDR3 runs 15 residues. Trimming pared 0 bases from V and 3 bases from J, leaving 12 bases between. The CDR3 sequence is CASSQEPLRGYEQYF. In nucleotides, the CDR3 is TGTGCCAGCAGCCAAGAACCGCTCAGGGGCTACGAGCAGTACTTC.

This clonotype was seen many times. The chain couples TRBV27 to TRBJ2-3; D possibly uses TRBD1 or TRBD2 (6 bases each). The CDR3 contains 15 residues. V lost 4 bases, J lost 3 bases, and 14 bases lay in between. Germline assignment: CDR1 MNHEY and CDR2 SMNVEV (reference sequence). The DNA of the CDR3 is TGTGCCAGCAGTTGGGGACAAGGGAGGACAGATACGCAGTATTTT. This sequence encodes CASSWGQGRTDTQYF.

This clonotype has a count of ten or more. The chain couples TRBV5-1 to TRBJ2-5, with 11 nucleotides matching TRBD2. The J segment lost 0 bases and the V segment lost 5 bases, leaving 6 bases of the junction unmatched. CDR3 length: 16 residues. The germline V gene has CDR1 SGHRS and CDR2 YFSETQ. The CDR3 sequence: CASSASGGSYQETQYF. The CDR3 region has the DNA TGCGCCAGCAGTGCTAGCGGGGGGTCGTACCAAGAGACCCAGTACTTC.

The sample holds a few counts of this clonotype. The V gene is TRBV10-3, the J gene TRBJ1-1; D remains ambiguous. Germline V gene data show CDR1 as ENHRY and CDR2 as SYGVKD. Trimming took off 2 bases at V and 11 bases at J, with 15 bases between the two ends. This CDR3 contains 13 residues. The CDR3 region has the DNA TGTGCCATCAGTGAGCCGGTCTTCCAGGCCGCTTTCTTT. Amino acids: CAISEPVFQAAFF.